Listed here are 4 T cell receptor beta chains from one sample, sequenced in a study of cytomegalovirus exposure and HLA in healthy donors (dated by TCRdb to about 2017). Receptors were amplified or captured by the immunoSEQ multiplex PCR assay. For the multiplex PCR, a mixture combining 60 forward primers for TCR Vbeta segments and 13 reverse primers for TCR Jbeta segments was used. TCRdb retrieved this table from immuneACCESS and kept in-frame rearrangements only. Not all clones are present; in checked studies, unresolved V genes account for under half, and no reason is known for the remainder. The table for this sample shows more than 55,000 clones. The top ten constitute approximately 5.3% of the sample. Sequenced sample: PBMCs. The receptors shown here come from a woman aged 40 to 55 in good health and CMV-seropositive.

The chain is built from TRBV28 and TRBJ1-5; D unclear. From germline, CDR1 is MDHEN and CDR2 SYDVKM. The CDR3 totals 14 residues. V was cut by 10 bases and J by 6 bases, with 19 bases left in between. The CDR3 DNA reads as TGTGCCACCTCAAGATCGGGGTTCGGTCAGCCCCAGCATTTT. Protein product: CATSRSGFGQPQHF. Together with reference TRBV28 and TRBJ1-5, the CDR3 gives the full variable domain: DVKVTQSSRYLVKRTGEKVFLECVQDMDHENMFWYRQDPGLGLRLIYFSYDVKMKEKGDIPEGYSVSREKKERFSLILESASTNQTSMYLCATSRSGFGQPQHFGDGTRLSIL.

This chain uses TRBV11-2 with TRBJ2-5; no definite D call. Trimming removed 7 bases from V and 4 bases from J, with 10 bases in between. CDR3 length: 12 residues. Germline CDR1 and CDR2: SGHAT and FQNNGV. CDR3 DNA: TGTGCCAGCACCGACCTAGGAGAGACCCAGTACTTC. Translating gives CASTDLGETQYF.

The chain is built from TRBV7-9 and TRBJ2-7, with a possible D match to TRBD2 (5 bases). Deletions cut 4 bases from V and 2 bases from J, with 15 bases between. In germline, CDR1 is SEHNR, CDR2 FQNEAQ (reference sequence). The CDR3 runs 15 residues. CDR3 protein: CASSSEVSVAYEQYF. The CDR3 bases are TGTGCCAGCAGCTCGGAGGTATCGGTCGCCTACGAGCAGTACTTC.

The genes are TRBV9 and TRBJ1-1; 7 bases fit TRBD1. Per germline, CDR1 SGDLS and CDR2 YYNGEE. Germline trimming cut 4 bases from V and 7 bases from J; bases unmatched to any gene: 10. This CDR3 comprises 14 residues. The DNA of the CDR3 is TGTGCCAGCAGCCCCCGGGACAGACAGAGTGAAGCTTTCTTT. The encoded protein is CASSPRDRQSEAFF.